Listed here is a single T cell receptor beta chain. What it recognizes is unknown. This record comes from a study of brain T cells in children with intractable seizures. Only cases whose brain tissue showed the highest T cell transcript signatures were sequenced. Findings and caveats of the study: Pre- and post-surgery blood differed in depth, so pre-surgery absences may be undersampling.

Between the trimmed V and J ends, which lost 4 bases and 5 bases, there was a span of 13 bases. CDR1 SGHKS and CDR2 YYEKEE come from the germline V gene (reference sequence). The CDR3 spans 14 residues. TCRdb's copy holds only in-frame clones and misses some; the assay was immunoSEQ multiplex PCR. The data contain under 45,000 clones, around nine tenths of them singletons. The gene calls are TRBV5-5 and TRBJ2-1; D remains unclear. This clonotype was sampled from a girl aged 2-9 years with tuberous sclerosis and intractable seizures. The sample here was peripheral blood, taken at surgery. The DNA for the CDR3 is TGTGCCAGCAGCCGCGGCCTGGGGAACAATGAGCAGTTCTTC. It translates to CASSRGLGNNEQFF.